This TCR beta chain was found in a study of blood T cell repertoires in COVID-19. Overall study: From T cells, B-cell-depleted T cells, or PBMCs came the material, which was cDNA or gDNA.

Sequencing used immunoSEQ multiplex PCR; TCRdb keeps in-frame clones, though not all of them. This sample has 160,000 or so clones, with around 89% found just once. Sequences were obtained from peripheral blood. The sequence derives from a man in his 60s with acute or convalescent COVID-19.

The CDR3 DNA reads as TGTGCCAGCAACGGAGACTACGAGCAGTACTTC. Its translation: CASNGDYEQYF. The chain carries TRBV2 and TRBJ2-7; D ambiguous. CDR3 size: 11 residues. Germline-derived CDR1 and CDR2 are SNHLY and FYNNEI. With 7 bases removed from V and 3 bases from J, the gap between germline ends came to 7 bases.